Presented here are 19 T cell receptor beta chains from one specimen sequenced in a study of shared clonotypes between healthy human individuals. Measured with immunoSEQ multiplex PCR; TCRdb has only the in-frame clones, and not every one. The top ten clones hold about 1.5% of a sample with about a million clones, around 80% of them seen once. The sequenced material came from memory CD4+ T cells sorted from blood. Subset here: CD45RA-negative fraction. The source is a man younger than 35 in good health.

With regard to this clone: Other DNA sequences within the sample encode an identical CDR3. This chain links TRBV30 with TRBJ2-3; TRBD2 aligns across 9 bases. This CDR3 has 13 residues. Germline V lookup: CDR1 GTSNPN, CDR2 SVGIG (reference sequence). V gave up 4 bases and J gave up 4 bases; unmatched junction bases: 3. CDR3: CAWTSGNADTQYF. CDR3 DNA: TGTGCCTGGACTAGCGGGAATGCAGATACGCAGTATTTT.

The chain employs TRBV30 and TRBJ2-7; 9 positions match TRBD1. J was trimmed by 2 bases and V by 4 bases; bases with no gene match: 0. Per the germline V gene, CDR1 is GTSNPN and CDR2 is SVGIG (reference sequence). CDR3 length: 12 residues. CDR3 in amino acids: CAWNRGPYEQYF. For the CDR3, the DNA is TGTGCCTGGAACAGGGGGCCCTACGAGCAGTACTTC.

The rearrangement joins TRBV4-1 to TRBJ1-6; D may be TRBD1 (5 bases). This CDR3 comprises 15 residues. The germline CDR1 and CDR2 sequences are MGHRA and YSYEKL. The V gene lost 2 bases and the J gene lost 6 bases, with 11 bases spanning the gap. The CDR3 loop reads CASSQPGGVNSPLHF. DNA for the CDR3: TGCGCCAGCAGCCAACCCGGGGGGGTTAATTCACCCCTCCACTTT.

V gene TRBV14 combines with J gene TRBJ1-6, with D uncertain. The CDR3 contains 16 residues. Trimming left V 1 base short and J 4 bases short, with 11 bases between. CDR1 is SGHDN and CDR2 is FVKESK in the germline V gene. CDR3 nucleotide sequence: TGTGCCAGCAGCCAAGTCGGCGTAGCGTATAATTCACCCCTCCACTTT. Amino acids: CASSQVGVAYNSPLHF.

The J gene is TRBJ1-1, the V gene TRBV29-1; D not resolved. Germline V gene sequence: CDR1 SQVTM, CDR2 ANQGSEA. The V end was cut by 2 bases, the J end by 1 base, with 5 bases between. This CDR3 spans 12 amino acids. The CDR3 nucleotides are TGCAGCGTTGAAATGCAGAACACTGAAGCTTTCTTT. Its translation: CSVEMQNTEAFF.

The V gene is TRBV6-6, the J gene TRBJ2-2, with D hard to call. The CDR3 sequence is 15 residues long. The V gene lost 6 bases and the J gene lost 4 bases, with 15 bases spanning the gap. Germline V lookup: CDR1 MNHNY, CDR2 SVGAGI (reference sequence). The CDR3 DNA sequence: TGTGCCAGCAGCCGAATAGAAGTCGGCACCGGGGAGCTGTTTTTT. Translation gives CASSRIEVGTGELFF.

The J gene is TRBJ2-3, the V gene TRBV5-1; the D gene is possibly TRBD1 (6 bases). This CDR3 comprises 16 residues. Germline loops: CDR1 SGHRS, CDR2 YFSETQ. V was clipped by 4 bases and J by 0 bases, with 15 bases between them. The CDR3 loop reads CASSATPGTSTDTQYF. CDR3 nucleotide sequence: TGCGCCAGCAGCGCGACCCCCGGGACAAGCACAGATACGCAGTATTTT.

The chain recombines TRBV30 with TRBJ1-2; 8 bases match TRBD1. V shed 0 bases, J shed 7 bases, and the junction held 7 bases outside the gene matches. CDR1 is GTSNPN and CDR2 is SVGIG in the germline V gene (reference sequence). The CDR3 consists of 14 residues. CDR3 bases: TGTGCCTGGAGTGTACAGGGGGTTGGCAGTGGCTACACCTTC. It translates to CAWSVQGVGSGYTF. The full variable domain, in which reference TRBV30 and TRBJ1-2 provide the parts outside the CDR3, is SQTIHQWPATLVQPVGSPLSLECTVEGTSNPNLYWYRQAAGRGLQLLFYSVGIGQISSEVPQNLSASRPQDRQFILSSKKLLLSDSGFYLCAWSVQGVGSGYTFGSGTRLTVV.

This rearrangement joins TRBV9 to TRBJ1-1; TRBD1 agrees at 8 bases. With 4 bases clipped from V and 3 bases from J, the junction kept 2 bases outside the gene matches. Germline V gene lookup returns CDR1 SGDLS and CDR2 YYNGEE. The CDR3 has 13 amino acids. The CDR3 protein is CASSLDRDTEAFF. As DNA, the CDR3 is TGTGCCAGCAGCTTGGACAGGGACACTGAAGCTTTCTTT. Drawing the rest from reference TRBV9 and TRBJ1-1, the complete variable domain is DSGVTQTPKHLITATGQRVTLRCSPRSGDLSVYWYQQSLDQGLQFLIQYYNGEERAKGNILERFSAQQFPDLHSELNLSSLELGDSALYFCASSLDRDTEAFFGQGTRLTVV.

This chain links TRBV5-1 with TRBJ2-3; D gene ambiguous. From germline, CDR1 is SGHRS and CDR2 YFSETQ. The ends were cut back, 0 bases at V and 6 bases at J, with 11 bases in the middle. The CDR3 contains 14 residues. CDR3 protein: CASSLGDLADTQYF. For the CDR3, the DNA is TGCGCCAGCAGCTTGGGTGACTTAGCCGATACGCAGTATTTT. The full variable domain, with the rest looked up from reference TRBV5-1 and TRBJ2-3, is KAGVTQTPRYLIKTRGQQVTLSCSPISGHRSVSWYQQTPGQGLQFLFEYFSETQRNKGNFPGRFSGRQFSNSRSEMNVSTLELGDSALYLCASSLGDLADTQYFGPGTRLTVL.

Turning to this clone: The identical CDR3 is also encoded by other nucleotide sequences in the sample. CDR3 protein: CASSGGTVQETQYF. CDR3 nucleotide sequence: TGTGCCAGCAGCGGAGGGACAGTGCAAGAGACCCAGTACTTC. V gene TRBV7-8 combines with J gene TRBJ2-5; TRBD1 is a possible D gene (7 bases). This CDR3 is 14 amino acids long. The V gene's germline CDR1 is SGHVS and CDR2 FQNEAQ. The V end was cut by 5 bases, the J end by 2 bases, with 12 bases between.

This chain connects TRBV4-3 to TRBJ2-5; D unclear. The CDR3 is made up of 12 amino acids. Trimming pared 4 bases from V and 11 bases from J, leaving 14 bases between. Germline V lookup: CDR1 LGHNA, CDR2 YSLEER. In DNA form, the CDR3 reads TGCGCCAGCAGCCGGAGAGATAGAGAGCAGTACTTC. Protein product: CASSRRDREQYF.

The chain has TRBV14 and TRBJ2-2, with 7 bases matching TRBD1. With 1 base clipped from V and 8 bases from J, the junction kept 10 bases outside the gene matches. The CDR3 spans 16 residues. Germline CDR1 reads SGHDN; CDR2 reads FVKESK. The CDR3 DNA is TGTGCCAGCAGCCAAGGTGGGACAGTCGTGCGAGGGGAGCTGTTTTTT. Protein sequence: CASSQGGTVVRGELFF. Together with reference TRBV14 and TRBJ2-2, the CDR3 gives the full variable domain: EAGVTQFPSHSVIEKGQTVTLRCDPISGHDNLYWYRRVMGKEIKFLLHFVKESKQDESGMPNNRFLAERTGGTYSTLKVQPAELEDSGVYFCASSQGGTVVRGELFFGEGSRLTVL.

The V and J genes are TRBV28 and TRBJ1-5; 7 bases match TRBD1. The CDR3 length is 14 residues. Germline values: CDR1 MDHEN, CDR2 SYDVKM. After removal of 5 bases from V and 9 bases from J, the junction contained 10 bases not matched to a gene. CDR3 amino acids: CASSRTGSISPQHF. The DNA of the CDR3 is TGTGCCAGCAGTAGGACAGGTTCCATCTCGCCCCAGCATTTT.

Here the CDR3 reads CASSPGPSLEAFF. CDR3 sequence (DNA): TGTGCCAGCAGCCCGGGACCGTCACTTGAAGCTTTCTTT. The J gene is TRBJ1-1, the V gene TRBV6-5, with a tentative D call TRBD1 (5 bases). V was pared by 6 bases and J by 7 bases, with 15 bases between. The germline V gene encodes CDR1 MNHEY and CDR2 SVGAGI. The length of the CDR3 is 13 residues.

This sequence joins TRBV7-8 and TRBJ2-2; no reliable D call. V lost 5 bases to trimming and J lost 3 bases, with 10 bases between them. The germline V gene encodes CDR1 SGHVS and CDR2 FQNEAQ. This CDR3 is 14 amino acids long. CDR3 nucleotide sequence: TGTGCCAGCAGCACTAACGCAGACACCGGGGAGCTGTTTTTT. Amino acid sequence: CASSTNADTGELFF.

This clone was found a few times. The same CDR3 also results from other DNA sequences found in this sample. The J gene is TRBJ2-7, the V gene TRBV18; unclear D gene. CDR3 length: 13 residues. Trimming cost V 1 base and J 1 base, with 5 bases left between them. Germline values: CDR1 KGHSH, CDR2 LQKENI. In DNA form, the CDR3 reads TGTGCCAGCTCACCACGGCAGTCCTACGAGCAGTACTTC. This gives the protein CASSPRQSYEQYF.

The V gene is TRBV29-1, the J gene TRBJ1-2; tentatively, D is TRBD1 (5 bases). The germline CDR1 and CDR2 sequences are SQVTM and ANQGSEA. Trimming pared 5 bases from V and 7 bases from J, leaving 14 bases between. The CDR3 loop spans 12 amino acids. CDR3 DNA: TGCAGCGTTCACCCGGGGGTGGGTGGCTACACCTTC. It yields the protein CSVHPGVGGYTF.

The chain joins TRBV19 to TRBJ2-7; maybe TRBD2 (6 bases). Trimming shortened V by 3 bases and J by 0 bases, and 15 bases separated the two germline ends. The CDR3 is 16 residues long. Germline V lookup: CDR1 LNHDA, CDR2 SQIVND (reference sequence). CDR3 amino acids: CASSIGVGGSSYEQYF. The DNA of the CDR3 is TGTGCCAGTAGTATCGGCGTGGGGGGAAGCTCCTACGAGCAGTACTTC.